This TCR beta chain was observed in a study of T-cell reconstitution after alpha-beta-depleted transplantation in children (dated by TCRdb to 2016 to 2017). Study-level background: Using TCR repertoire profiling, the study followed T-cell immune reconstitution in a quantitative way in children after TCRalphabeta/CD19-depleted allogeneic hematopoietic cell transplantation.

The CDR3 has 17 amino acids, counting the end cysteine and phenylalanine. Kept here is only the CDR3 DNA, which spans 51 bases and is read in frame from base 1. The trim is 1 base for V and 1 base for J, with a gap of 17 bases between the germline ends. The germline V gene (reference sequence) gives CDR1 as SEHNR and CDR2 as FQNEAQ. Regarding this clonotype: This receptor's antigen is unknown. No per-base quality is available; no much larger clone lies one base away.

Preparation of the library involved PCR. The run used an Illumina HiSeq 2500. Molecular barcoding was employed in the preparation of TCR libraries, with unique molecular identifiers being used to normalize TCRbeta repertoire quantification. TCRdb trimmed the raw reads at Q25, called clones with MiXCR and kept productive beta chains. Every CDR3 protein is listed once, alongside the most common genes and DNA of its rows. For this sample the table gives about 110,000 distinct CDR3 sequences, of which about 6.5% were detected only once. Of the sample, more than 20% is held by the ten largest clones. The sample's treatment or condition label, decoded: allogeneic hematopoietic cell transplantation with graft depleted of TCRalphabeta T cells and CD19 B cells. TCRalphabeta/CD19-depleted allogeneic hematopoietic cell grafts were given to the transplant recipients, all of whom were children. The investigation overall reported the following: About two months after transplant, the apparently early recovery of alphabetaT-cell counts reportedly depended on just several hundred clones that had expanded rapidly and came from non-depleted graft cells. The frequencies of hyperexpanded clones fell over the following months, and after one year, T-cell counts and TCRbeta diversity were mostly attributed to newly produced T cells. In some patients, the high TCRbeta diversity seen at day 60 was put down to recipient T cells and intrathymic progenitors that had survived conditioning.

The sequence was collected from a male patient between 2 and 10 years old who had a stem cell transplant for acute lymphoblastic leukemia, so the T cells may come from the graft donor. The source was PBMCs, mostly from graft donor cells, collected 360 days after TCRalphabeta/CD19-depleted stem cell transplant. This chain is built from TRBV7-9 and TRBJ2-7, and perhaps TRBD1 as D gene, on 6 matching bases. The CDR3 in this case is CASSLVGARGRSYEQYF. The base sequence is TGTGCCAGCAGCTTAGTCGGGGCCAGGGGAAGATCCTACGAGCAGTACTTC.